Shown below are 19 T cell receptor beta chains from a single sample sequenced in a study of response to subunit inactivated influenza vaccine. One entry per CDR3 protein, called by TCRdb with MiXCR from the RT-PCR reads. Among hundreds of thousands of distinct CDR3 sequences listed, approximately 24% were seen once. Sequenced material: CD4+ T cells sorted from PBMCs, taken less than 6 days after vaccination. The receptors originated from a middle-aged man who received an inactivated influenza vaccine.

The J gene is TRBJ2-3, the V gene TRBV20-1, with TRBD2 matching over 12 bases. The germline V gene has CDR1 DFQATT and CDR2 SNEGSKA (reference sequence). Trimming took 0 bases from V and 1 from J; bases not matched to a gene: 2. This CDR3 region has 16 residues. The CDR3 spells CSARDLAGGGTDTQYF. As DNA, the CDR3 is TGCAGTGCTAGAGATCTAGCGGGAGGGGGCACAGATACGCAGTATTTT.

The rearrangement joins TRBV7-2 to TRBJ2-2; no clear D. V was trimmed by 2 bases and J by 5 bases, leaving 9 bases between them. The germline gives CDR1 SGHTA, CDR2 FQGNSA. The CDR3 consists of 14 residues. The CDR3 loop is CASSLQWGTGELFF. CDR3 in DNA: TGTGCCAGCAGCTTACAATGGGGTACCGGGGAGCTGTTTTTT.

This clonotype was picked up a small number of times. The chain couples TRBV20-1 to TRBJ2-1, with 13 bases matching TRBD2. This CDR3 has 17 residues. V dropped 1 base and J dropped 6; count of bases not matched to a gene: 9. Germline CDR1 is DFQATT and CDR2 is SNEGSKA (reference sequence). The CDR3 spells CSARGRTSGSSGNEQFF. CDR3 in DNA: TGCAGTGCTAGAGGCCGGACTAGCGGGAGTAGTGGCAATGAGCAGTTCTTC.

The chain recombines TRBV20-1 with TRBJ2-1; D possibly corresponds to TRBD2 (6 bases). V lost 6 bases, J lost 4 bases, and 16 bases lay in between. This CDR3 is 14 amino acids long. The V gene's germline CDR1 is DFQATT and CDR2 SNEGSKA (reference sequence). CDR3 sequence: CSAKDISGYNEQFF. DNA for the CDR3: TGCAGTGCCAAAGACATTAGCGGTTACAATGAGCAGTTCTTC.

This clonotype was picked up a small number of times. CDR3 residues: CSVEDGVTEAFF. CDR3 DNA sequence: TGCAGCGTTGAAGACGGGGTCACTGAAGCTTTCTTT. The chain recombines TRBV29-1 with TRBJ1-1; D unresolved. Germline lookup yields CDR1 SQVTM and CDR2 ANQGSEA. The CDR3 runs to 12 residues. V lost 0 bases and J lost 4, with 6 bases in between.

At least ten counts were recorded for this clonotype. CDR3 sequence reads: CASRGRWSYEQYF. The CDR3 nucleotides read TGTGCCAGCAGGGGGCGTTGGTCCTACGAGCAGTACTTC. The rearrangement uses TRBV27 and TRBJ2-7; D perhaps matches TRBD1 (5 bases). V lost 6 bases, J lost 1 base, and 10 bases lay in between. CDR3 length: 13 residues. CDR1 MNHEY and CDR2 SMNVEV come from the germline V gene (reference sequence).

In its sample, this clonotype was seen a few times. The rearrangement uses TRBV30 and TRBJ2-1; D is unclear. The germline gives CDR1 GTSNPN, CDR2 SVGIG (reference sequence). The CDR3 has 11 residues. V was pared by 1 base and J by 7 bases, with 5 bases between. The CDR3 coding sequence is TGTGCCTGGAGTGGGATTAATGAGCAGTTCTTC. This codes for CAWSGINEQFF.

The J gene is TRBJ2-3, the V gene TRBV20-1, with D perhaps TRBD1 or TRBD2 (5 bases each). CDR1 is DFQATT, CDR2 SNEGSKA, per germline (reference sequence). The CDR3 covers 11 residues. CDR3 sequence reads: CTTGGPDTQYF. DNA of the CDR3: TGCACTACAGGAGGCCCAGATACGCAGTATTTT.

The rearrangement uses TRBV3-1 and TRBJ1-1; 8 bases agree with TRBD1. The CDR3 spans 15 residues. J gave up 5 bases and V 4 bases, and 9 bases lay outside the gene matches. CDR1 LGHDT and CDR2 YNNKEL come from the germline V gene (reference sequence). This CDR3 is CASSPGQGGETEAFF. The DNA of the CDR3 is TGTGCCAGCAGCCCAGGACAGGGAGGAGAGACTGAAGCTTTCTTT.

The chain recombines TRBV15 with TRBJ2-4; D is unresolved. From germline, CDR1 is LNHNV and CDR2 YYDKDF (reference sequence). This CDR3 has 17 amino acids. V was cut by 0 bases and J by 1 base, with 13 bases left in between. CDR3 in DNA: TGTGCCACCAGCAGAGAAGACAAAGCCGGCGCCAAAAACATTCAGTACTTC. Protein sequence: CATSREDKAGAKNIQYF.

This clonotype has just a few counts. V and J are TRBV18 and TRBJ2-1; D is ambiguous. In germline, CDR1 is KGHSH, CDR2 LQKENI. Trimming took 3 bases from V and 7 from J, leaving 19 bases between them. This CDR3 region has 16 residues. In DNA, the CDR3 is TGTGCCAGCTCACCCTCGCATGGGGTTACTGGTAATGAGCAGTTCTTC. It translates to CASSPSHGVTGNEQFF.

This clonotype was observed a few times. The chain uses TRBV2 and TRBJ1-5; no clear D. This CDR3 comprises 13 residues. Per the germline V gene, CDR1 is SNHLY and CDR2 is FYNNEI. Trimming removed 7 bases from V and 6 bases from J, with 13 bases in between. This CDR3 reads CASNGLITQPQHF. The CDR3 DNA is TGTGCCAGCAACGGCCTGATTACTCAGCCCCAGCATTTT.

The chain combines TRBV7-9 with TRBJ2-2; D is perhaps TRBD1 (6 bases). The V gene lost 5 bases and the J gene lost 4 bases, with 17 bases spanning the gap. The CDR3 is made up of 16 amino acids. The V gene's germline CDR1 is SEHNR and CDR2 FQNEAQ (reference sequence). CDR3 coding DNA: TGTGCCAGCAGCCCCCAAACAGGGTCGGGCACCGGGGAGCTGTTTTTT. Protein: CASSPQTGSGTGELFF.

The chain combines TRBV20-1 with TRBJ2-1; 8 positions match TRBD2. V shed 3 bases and J 1 base; nucleotides not matched to a gene: 5. CDR3 size: 15 residues. Germline V gene sequence: CDR1 DFQATT, CDR2 SNEGSKA (reference sequence). CDR3 in DNA: TGCAGTGCTAGCGGGAGGGCCGGGTCCTACAATGAGCAGTTCTTC. Its translation: CSASGRAGSYNEQFF.

The chain uses TRBV6-1 and TRBJ2-1, with D uncertain. The V gene's germline CDR1 is MNHNS and CDR2 SASEGT. The CDR3 spans 15 residues. V gave up 1 base and J gave up 0 bases, with 7 bases separating them. The CDR3 sequence: CASSEGLSSYNEQFF. The CDR3, as DNA: TGTGCCAGCAGTGAAGGACTGAGCTCCTACAATGAGCAGTTCTTC.

This clonotype was counted only a few times. The rearrangement links TRBV4-3 to TRBJ2-1, with D possibly TRBD1 on 6 matching bases. There are 14 residues in the CDR3. V shed 0 bases and J shed 8 bases, with 11 bases lying between them. The germline V gene has CDR1 LGHNA and CDR2 YSLEER. In nucleotides, the CDR3 is TGCGCCAGCAGCCAAGATCGGACAGCGGATGAGCAGTTCTTC. As protein: CASSQDRTADEQFF.

The chain is built from TRBV29-1 and TRBJ2-7; D call uncertain. Germline-derived CDR1 and CDR2 are SQVTM and ANQGSEA. V was pared by 6 bases and J by 2 bases, with 14 bases between. The CDR3 runs to 13 residues. This CDR3 is CSVLGILTYEQYF. CDR3 nucleotides: TGCAGCGTCTTAGGCATCCTGACCTACGAGCAGTACTTC.

This clonotype was detected a few times. The V gene is TRBV10-3, the J gene TRBJ2-1; D is unclear. CDR1 and CDR2 from the germline V gene are ENHRY and SYGVKD. The V end lost 6 bases, the J end lost 8 bases, and 8 bases lay between the germline ends. CDR3 length equals 11 residues. CDR3: CAISLDDEQFF. The CDR3 DNA reads TGTGCCATCAGCCTTGACGATGAGCAGTTCTTC.

The rearrangement joins TRBV4-2 to TRBJ2-3, with a weak D call TRBD1 (5 bases). CDR3 size: 12 residues. Germline CDR1 is LGHNA and CDR2 is YNFKEQ. Trimming stripped 9 bases from V and 2 bases from J, with 9 bases between. In DNA, the CDR3 is TGTGCCAGTCAAGGGGCCACAGATACGCAGTATTTT. Its translation: CASQGATDTQYF.